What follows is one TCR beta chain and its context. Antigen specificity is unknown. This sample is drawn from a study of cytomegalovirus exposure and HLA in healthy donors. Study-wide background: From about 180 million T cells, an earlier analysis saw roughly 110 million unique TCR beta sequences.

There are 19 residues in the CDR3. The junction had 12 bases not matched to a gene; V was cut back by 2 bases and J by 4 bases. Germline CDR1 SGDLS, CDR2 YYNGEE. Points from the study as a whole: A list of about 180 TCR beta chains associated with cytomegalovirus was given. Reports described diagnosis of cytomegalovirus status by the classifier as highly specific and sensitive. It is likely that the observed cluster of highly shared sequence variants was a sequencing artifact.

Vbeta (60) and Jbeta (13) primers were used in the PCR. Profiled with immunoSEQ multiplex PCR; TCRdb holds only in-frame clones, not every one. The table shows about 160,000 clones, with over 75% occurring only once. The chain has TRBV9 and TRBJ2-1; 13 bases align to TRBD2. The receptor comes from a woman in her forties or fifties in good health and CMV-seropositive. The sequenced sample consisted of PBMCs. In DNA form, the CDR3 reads TGTGCCAGCAGCGTCCATGGACTAGCGGGGGAGGGGCGGTACAATGAGCAGTTCTTC. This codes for CASSVHGLAGEGRYNEQFF.